Below are 17 T cell receptor beta chains sequenced from a single sample in a study of blood T cell repertoires in COVID-19. TCRdb's copy holds only in-frame clones and misses some; the assay was immunoSEQ multiplex PCR. The table shows 450,000 or so clones, with over 85% occurring only once. Sequenced sample: peripheral blood. These receptors all come from a man between 18 and 29 years old with COVID-19, enrolled during active disease.

This chain links TRBV19 with TRBJ1-2, with 7 bases fitting TRBD1. Looked up from germline, CDR1 is LNHDA and CDR2 is SQIVND (reference sequence). The length of the CDR3 is 17 residues. V was pared by 3 bases and J by 4 bases, with 14 bases of the junction left unmatched. The CDR3, as DNA: TGTGCCAGTAGTATTTGGGGGACAGTCCCAAGTGGCTATGGCTACACCTTC. This translates into CASSIWGTVPSGYGYTF.

The V and J genes are TRBV7-6 and TRBJ2-3; 7 bases fit TRBD1. Per the germline V gene, CDR1 is SGHVS and CDR2 is FNYEAQ. Trimming at V came to 5 bases and at J to 0 bases, leaving 2 bases not matched to a gene. The CDR3 extends over 14 amino acids. CDR3 loop: CASSRGQSTDTQYF. The CDR3 DNA reads TGTGCCAGCAGCCGGGGACAGAGCACAGATACGCAGTATTTT.

The chain has TRBV19 and TRBJ2-7; the D is unclear. In germline, CDR1 is LNHDA, CDR2 SQIVND (reference sequence). This CDR3 comprises 13 residues. V dropped 5 bases and J dropped 3 bases, with 11 bases sitting between them. CDR3 residues: CASSQALIYEQYF. The CDR3, as DNA: TGTGCCAGTAGTCAGGCCCTAATCTACGAGCAGTACTTC. Looking up the rest from reference TRBV19 and TRBJ2-7 gives the full variable domain: DGGITQSPKYLFRKEGQNVTLSCEQNLNHDAMYWYRQDPGQGLRLIYYSQIVNDFQKGDIAEGYSVSREKKESFPLTVTSAQKNPTAFYLCASSQALIYEQYFGPGTRLTVT.

J is TRBJ2-2 and V is TRBV11-2; D perhaps matches TRBD2 (6 bases). The CDR3 runs to 19 residues. CDR1 and CDR2 (germline): SGHAT, FQNNGV. Trimming took 5 bases from V and 1 from J, leaving 23 bases between them. In DNA form, the CDR3 reads TGTGCCAGCAGCCGTAAGGAGGGACTTCCCGACTTGAACACCGGGGAGCTGTTTTTT. Amino acid sequence: CASSRKEGLPDLNTGELFF.

The rearrangement uses TRBV5-5 and TRBJ2-7; D might be TRBD1 (6 bases). The CDR3 has 15 residues. The germline V gene encodes CDR1 SGHKS and CDR2 YYEKEE (reference sequence). V lost 4 bases and J lost 1, with 15 bases in between. The CDR3 bases are TGTGCCAGCAGCAAAGACAGGTCGGCATCCTACGAGCAGTACTTC. Amino acid sequence: CASSKDRSASYEQYF.

The CDR3 bases are TGTGCCAGCGCACGGGACAGGGGGCGTTCACCCCTCCACTTT. It yields the protein CASARDRGRSPLHF. V gene TRBV7-8 combines with J gene TRBJ1-6, with 12 nucleotides matching TRBD1. J lost 9 bases, V lost 8 bases, and 5 bases had no gene match. Germline CDR1 is SGHVS and CDR2 is FQNEAQ. The CDR3 contains 14 residues.

The chain couples TRBV11-2 to TRBJ2-7; unclear D gene. V was trimmed by 5 bases and J by 3 bases, leaving 5 bases between them. CDR3 length: 11 amino acids. From germline, CDR1 is SGHAT and CDR2 FQNNGV. CDR3 residues: CASSPYYEQYF. In nucleotides, the CDR3 is TGTGCCAGCAGCCCCTACTACGAGCAGTACTTC. Full variable domain (rest looked up from reference TRBV11-2 and TRBJ2-7): EAGVAQSPRYKIIEKRQSVAFWCNPISGHATLYWYQQILGQGPKLLIQFQNNGVVDDSQLPKDRFSAERLKGVDSTLKIQPAKLEDSAVYLCASSPYYEQYFGPGTRLTVT.

V and J are TRBV7-8 and TRBJ1-6; D gene uncertain. Trimming removed 4 bases at V and 2 bases at J, with 9 bases between. Germline CDR1 SGHVS, CDR2 FQNEAQ. The CDR3 loop spans 15 amino acids. The CDR3 loop reads CASSSQEAYNSPLHF. DNA for the CDR3: TGTGCCAGCAGCTCGCAGGAGGCCTATAATTCACCCCTCCACTTT.

The chain couples TRBV19 to TRBJ1-2; 9 bases are shared with TRBD1. The CDR3 spans 15 residues. V was pared by 5 bases and J by 4 bases, with 8 bases of the junction left unmatched. Germline CDR1 reads LNHDA; CDR2 reads SQIVND (reference sequence). DNA of the CDR3: TGTGCCAGTAGTTCTCAGACAGGGGGTGCCTATGGCTACACCTTC. Translation: CASSSQTGGAYGYTF.

V gene TRBV29-1 combines with J gene TRBJ1-4; D uncertain. Trimming cost V 0 bases and J 0 bases, with 11 bases left between them. The CDR3 extends over 16 amino acids. CDR1 SQVTM and CDR2 ANQGSEA come from the germline V gene. The CDR3 region has the DNA TGCAGCGTTGAAGATCCTGCAGTTACAACTAATGAAAAACTGTTTTTT. This translates into CSVEDPAVTTNEKLFF.

This sequence joins TRBV5-1 and TRBJ2-3; the match to TRBD2 covers 9 bases. Germline-derived CDR1 and CDR2 are SGHRS and YFSETQ. The V and J ends lost 0 bases and 3 bases, in that order; junction bases with no gene match: 5. There are 16 residues in the CDR3. The CDR3 region is CASSLALAGQTDTQYF. The DNA of the CDR3 is TGCGCCAGCAGCTTGGCGCTAGCGGGGCAGACAGATACGCAGTATTTT.

J is TRBJ2-7 and V is TRBV5-6; TRBD2 matches at 7 bases. The germline V gene has CDR1 SGHDT and CDR2 YYEEEE. V lost 3 bases, J lost 2 bases, and 11 bases stayed unmatched. This CDR3 has 16 amino acids. The CDR3: CASSSGPDAGAYEQYF. CDR3 sequence (DNA): TGTGCCAGCAGCTCCGGACCAGACGCGGGGGCCTACGAGCAGTACTTC.

The V call is TRBV18, the J call TRBJ1-1; D gene ambiguous. V lost 4 bases and J 0 bases, leaving 12 bases between the germline ends. Per germline, CDR1 KGHSH and CDR2 LQKENI. CDR3 length: 15 residues. The CDR3 sequence is CASSLSGGVNTEAFF. CDR3 nucleotide sequence: TGTGCCAGCTCACTATCCGGCGGGGTGAACACTGAAGCTTTCTTT.

The chain combines TRBV27 with TRBJ2-2; no clear D. With 2 bases removed from V and 8 bases from J, the gap between germline ends came to 6 bases. This CDR3 has 12 amino acids. Germline V CDR1 and CDR2: MNHEY, SMNVEV (reference sequence). The CDR3 sequence: CASSLIMGELFF. The CDR3 DNA reads TGTGCCAGCAGTTTAATTATGGGGGAGCTGTTTTTT.

The chain employs TRBV9 and TRBJ1-4, with 7 bases aligning to TRBD1. This CDR3 has 14 amino acids. Trimming took 0 bases from V and 8 from J; bases not matched to a gene: 4. Germline V gene data show CDR1 as SGDLS and CDR2 as YYNGEE. CDR3 coding DNA: TGTGCCAGCAGCGTAGGGGACAGAGACGAAAAACTGTTTTTT. The encoded protein is CASSVGDRDEKLFF.

J is TRBJ1-1 and V is TRBV2; D is ambiguous. Trimming stripped 6 bases from V and 5 bases from J, with 13 bases between. Germline loops: CDR1 SNHLY, CDR2 FYNNEI. This CDR3 has 13 amino acids. In DNA form, the CDR3 reads TGTGCCAGCAGCCGAAGGAGAGAGACTGAAGCTTTCTTT. This gives the protein CASSRRRETEAFF.

The chain combines TRBV2 with TRBJ2-5; D remains unclear. This CDR3 has 13 residues. Trimming pared 5 bases from V and 0 bases from J, leaving 7 bases between. Per germline, CDR1 SNHLY and CDR2 FYNNEI. The CDR3 region has the DNA TGTGCCAGCAGTAAAGACAACCAAGAGACCCAGTACTTC. Translated: CASSKDNQETQYF.